These T cell receptor beta chains were read from a single sample in a study of cytomegalovirus exposure and HLA in healthy donors. Only in-frame clones appear in the TCRdb table, and some are missing; sequencing was by immunoSEQ multiplex PCR. Of roughly 130,000 clones listed, over 65% are singletons. Specimen: PBMCs. The receptor set was obtained from a man younger than 35 in good health and CMV-seropositive. Both conserved end residues are part of each CDR3. The D gene is left open where the match is weak. Clone size appears in some rows only: once, few, many, or a class for an expanded clone.

J gene: TRBJ2-7
clone size: once
V gene: TRBV27
D gene: .
CDR3 DNA: TGTGCCAGCAGTTACCCCCGATTGAGGTCCTACGAGCAGTACTTC
CDR3 protein: CASSYPRLRSYEQYF

J gene: TRBJ2-1
clone size: once
V gene: TRBV5-6
D gene: .
CDR3 DNA: TGTGCCAGCAGCTCGGGTCGTTACAATGAGCAGTTCTTC
CDR3 protein: CASSSGRYNEQFF

J gene: TRBJ1-2
clone size: .
V gene: TRBV10-3
D gene: TRBD1
CDR3 DNA: TGTGCCATCAGTGATCACGGGACAGAGACTAACTATGGCTACACCTTC
CDR3 protein: CAISDHGTETNYGYTF

J gene: TRBJ2-7
clone size: .
V gene: TRBV7-6
D gene: TRBD1
CDR3 DNA: TGTGCCAGCAGCTTAGAGGGGGCTGCCTGGTCCTACGAGCAGTACTTC
CDR3 protein: CASSLEGAAWSYEQYF

J gene: TRBJ2-2
clone size: .
V gene: TRBV28
D gene: .
CDR3 DNA: TGTGCCAGCAGTTTATCCCCTTCCAATAGTCCCGGGGAGCTGTTTTTT
CDR3 protein: CASSLSPSNSPGELFF

J gene: TRBJ2-7
clone size: .
V gene: TRBV9
D gene: TRBD2
CDR3 DNA: TGTGCCAGCAGCGCCGAGCGTGGCGGGAGCTCCTACGAGCAGTACTTC
CDR3 protein: CASSAERGGSSYEQYF

J gene: TRBJ2-3
clone size: .
V gene: TRBV27
D gene: TRBD2
CDR3 DNA: TGTGCCAGCAGGGGACTAGCGGGGGTGGGTACAGATACGCAGTATTTT
CDR3 protein: CASRGLAGVGTDTQYF

J gene: TRBJ1-2
clone size: .
V gene: TRBV5-1
D gene: .
CDR3 DNA: TGCGCCAGCAGCCTAAGGACAGCTCTTTCCTCTAACTATGGCTACACCTTC
CDR3 protein: CASSLRTALSSNYGYTF

J gene: TRBJ2-3
clone size: .
V gene: TRBV10-3
D gene: .
CDR3 DNA: TGTGCCATTTCCGGGACTGATACGCAGTATTTT
CDR3 protein: CAISGTDTQYF

J gene: TRBJ1-2
clone size: .
V gene: TRBV30
D gene: TRBD1
CDR3 DNA: TGTGCCTGGAGCCCTGCGGGACAGGGTATGAGAGGCTACACCTTC
CDR3 protein: CAWSPAGQGMRGYTF

J gene: TRBJ2-2
clone size: few
V gene: TRBV10-3
D gene: TRBD2
CDR3 DNA: TGTGCCATCAGTGAACAAGCGGGGGATACCGGGGAGCTGTTTTTT
CDR3 protein: CAISEQAGDTGELFF

J gene: TRBJ1-1
clone size: .
V gene: TRBV7-2
D gene: .
CDR3 DNA: TGTGCCAGCAGCGTAGTCGGGAATCTTAACACTGAAGCTTTCTTT
CDR3 protein: CASSVVGNLNTEAFF

J gene: TRBJ2-7
clone size: .
V gene: TRBV7-2
D gene: TRBD2
CDR3 DNA: TGTGCCAGCAGCTTAGTGGCGGGGGCCTACGAGCAGTACTTC
CDR3 protein: CASSLVAGAYEQYF

J gene: TRBJ1-5
clone size: .
V gene: TRBV7-9
D gene: .
CDR3 DNA: TGTGCCAGCAGCCGCGGGGGTAGCAATCAGCCCCAGCATTTT
CDR3 protein: CASSRGGSNQPQHF

J gene: TRBJ2-7
clone size: .
V gene: TRBV30
D gene: .
CDR3 DNA: TGTGCCTGGCACGGGATCTCCTACGAGCAGTACTTC
CDR3 protein: CAWHGISYEQYF

J gene: TRBJ1-2
clone size: .
V gene: TRBV4-3
D gene: .
CDR3 DNA: TGCGCCAGCAGCCAAGATAGGGGTAACTATGGCTACACCTTC
CDR3 protein: CASSQDRGNYGYTF

J gene: TRBJ2-7
clone size: .
V gene: TRBV7-9
D gene: TRBD1
CDR3 DNA: TGTGCCAGCAGCCCCGGGACAGGGCGTAACGAGCAGTACTTC
CDR3 protein: CASSPGTGRNEQYF

J gene: TRBJ1-2
clone size: once
V gene: TRBV10-3
D gene: TRBD1
CDR3 DNA: TGTGCCATCAGTGGCCGGGACAGGGGAGGCTACACCTTC
CDR3 protein: CAISGRDRGGYTF

J gene: TRBJ2-1
clone size: .
V gene: TRBV11-3
D gene: .
CDR3 DNA: TGTGCCAGCAGCTTGTCCGGGTACAATGAGCAGTTCTTC
CDR3 protein: CASSLSGYNEQFF

J gene: TRBJ2-3
clone size: .
V gene: TRBV2
D gene: TRBD1
CDR3 DNA: TGTGCCACCCTGAGGGGACAGGGCAAACCAGGGAGAGGTCCAGATACGCAGTATTTT
CDR3 protein: CATLRGQGKPGRGPDTQYF

J gene: TRBJ2-5
clone size: .
V gene: TRBV5-1
D gene: TRBD2
CDR3 DNA: TGCGCCAGCAGCTTGGGATCTATTGGGACTAGCGGGGGGTTTCAAGAGACCCAGTACTTC
CDR3 protein: CASSLGSIGTSGGFQETQYF

J gene: TRBJ1-6
clone size: .
V gene: TRBV5-1
D gene: .
CDR3 DNA: TGCGCCAGCAGCTTGGGGGGGGAAAATTCACCCCTCCACTTT
CDR3 protein: CASSLGGENSPLHF

J gene: TRBJ1-2
clone size: once
V gene: TRBV5-1
D gene: TRBD1
CDR3 DNA: TGCGCCAGCGGGACAGGGTTGTATGGCTACACCTTC
CDR3 protein: CASGTGLYGYTF

J gene: TRBJ1-1
clone size: few
V gene: TRBV6-1
D gene: TRBD1
CDR3 DNA: TGTGCCAGCAGACGACAGGGCCTGAACACTGAAGCTTTCTTT
CDR3 protein: CASRRQGLNTEAFF

J gene: TRBJ2-3
clone size: .
V gene: TRBV4-2
D gene: TRBD2
CDR3 DNA: TGTGCCAGCAGCCAAAGGCTAGCGGCCACAGATACGCAGTATTTT
CDR3 protein: CASSQRLAATDTQYF

J gene: TRBJ2-5
clone size: .
V gene: TRBV6-1
D gene: .
CDR3 DNA: TGTGCCAGCAGTGAACTCCCGTACCAAGAGACCCAGTACTTC
CDR3 protein: CASSELPYQETQYF

J gene: TRBJ2-1
clone size: .
V gene: TRBV9
D gene: .
CDR3 DNA: TGTGCCAGCAGCGTAGCGGGACTTACCTACAATGAGCAGTTCTTC
CDR3 protein: CASSVAGLTYNEQFF

J gene: TRBJ2-6
clone size: .
V gene: TRBV7-9
D gene: TRBD1
CDR3 DNA: TGTGCCAGCAGCACCACAGGGGGCAGGCCCAACGTCCTGACTTTC
CDR3 protein: CASSTTGGRPNVLTF